This T cell receptor (beta chain) stems from a study of cytomegalovirus exposure and HLA in healthy donors (dated by TCRdb to about 2017). About the full investigation: An earlier analysis of approximately 640 of the donors reported about 250 Gb of sequence data and more than 90 million unique TCR beta sequences from about 180 million T cells. Across about 380 genotyped donors of the cohort, an average of 235,054 unique TCR beta nucleotide sequences per donor were sequenced, and 15% to 20% of those sequences were non-productive. Four to six DR-DQ haplotypes were handled as single units for association and clustering, since linkage in the cohort was strong. An early release that covered some 630 HLA-typed donors contained about 300 gigabases of sequencing data and 80 million or so unique TCR sequences. Class I and class II HLA loci were covered by the typing at four-digit resolution. The study was designed to test whether signatures of past pathogen exposure could be identified by cataloging public T cell receptors. All discovery cohort repertoires had been generated using a single sequencing platform. The genetic ancestry cluster associated with self-reported Caucasian donors included about four fifths of the approximately 430 genotyped donors. Typing coverage differed by locus: A, B, C, DRB1 and DQB1 were typed in roughly 620-640 donors, DQA1 in about 550, DPA1 in some 610, and DPB1 in roughly 470. Genome-wide SNP genotypes for about 55% of the 666 donors were used in a later genetic analysis, which treated that subset as a discovery cohort. Donor age, sex, ethnicity and CMV serostatus were collected together with the repertoire data. In the later analysis, no new phenotypic data were used to find candidate immune exposures; instead, reliance was placed on TCR beta sequences and their occurrence across donors. High-throughput TCR immunosequencing, statistical association of individual TCRs with disease status, and machine learning were combined to predict cytomegalovirus infection status. In addition to the first cohort of approximately 670 subjects, a separate validation cohort of about 120 different subjects was used. To decide whether each TCR beta V gene segment behaved as functional or pseudogenic, an earlier analysis of some 570 of the donors relied on high-throughput TCR beta sequencing. In a later analysis, previously published TCR beta repertoires from 500 to 750 donors were re-analyzed and high-resolution HLA genotyping was added so that TCR occurrence patterns could be studied. The study used immunosequencing to profile the T cell repertoires of under 700 subjects and linked those repertoires to cytomegalovirus serostatus. On the study overall, not on this receptor specifically: Because HLA typing was unavailable for some donors at each locus, only the typed subset was used in association tests. It was suggested by the authors that the approach could potentially be generalized to other disease states and immunological phenotypes. Correlated functional status among segregating V segments might be attributable to linkage disequilibrium, but an unknown experimental factor could not be ruled out. V-gene and J-gene trimming of TCR beta chains was associated with a missense DCLRE1C variant in a later genetic analysis, and the association was replicated in an independent cohort. A further reported finding was that TCR beta sequences accurately predicted the HLA-A and HLA-B alleles for most subjects in the first cohort. In a later analysis, TCR association rates were found to vary across HLA loci, with the most associated TCRs seen for DRB1 alleles and the fewest for HLA-C alleles. The classifier was reported to diagnose cytomegalovirus status with high specificity and sensitivity in both the original and validation cohorts. In a later analysis, several top co-occurrence clusters were reported to appear linked to parvovirus B19, influenza, CMV and Epstein-Barr virus. In a later analysis, HLA-associated TCR beta chains showed more clonal expansion and lower generation probabilities than non-associated chains that were equally common. According to a later genetic analysis, donors in an Asian-associated ancestry cluster had fewer N-insertions in productive TCRs than the approximately 710-donor mean. Only TCR beta chains were sequenced in this cohort, and the absence of alpha or paired-chain data limited detectable features. An earlier analysis of some 560 of the donors showed that most TCR beta V segments appeared in productive rearrangements either about 90% or about 30% of the time, which broadly matched IMGT annotations. The sequencing pipeline was judged likely to have produced a cluster of highly shared sequence variants as a technical artifact. In vitro tests confirmed that a few of the cytomegalovirus-associated TCR beta chains recognize cytomegalovirus antigens. For the cohort, immune exposure information was limited to CMV serostatus. A total of fewer than 200 TCR beta chains were listed by the study as associated with cytomegalovirus. In a later analysis, around 15,000 TCR beta sequences were associated with specific HLA alleles at a false discovery rate of 0.05. Assigning TCR associations to individual alleles was difficult when HLA alleles, especially DR and DQ, strongly co-occurred. Because the 87-base-pair reads could not distinguish some IMGT-functional V segments, including TRBV6-2 and TRBV6-3, those segments were excluded. According to a later analysis, most CMV-associated TCR beta chains appeared to be HLA-restricted, and the HLA associations seemed to be driven largely by CMV exposure. The presence/absence analyses assumed that sequencing depth was roughly uniform across donors, and that assumption may not be true. Across donors, most TCR sequences were observed very rarely, whereas some public TCRs were present in many individuals. The earlier analysis of around 600 of the donors excluded some 15 rarely observed V segments, including chromosome 9 orphons, because counts were too low.

Between the V and J ends, shortened by 1 base and 0 bases respectively, the junction contains 10 bases. The CDR3 contains 16 residues, cysteine and phenylalanine counted. Left in the record is the CDR3 DNA by itself, 48 bases read in frame from the first base. The germline V gene gives CDR1 as SGHRS and CDR2 as YFSETQ. Concerning this clone: It lacks a known antigen. Base qualities were left out, and no much larger clone turns up one base away.

Library prep was done by the immunoSEQ multiplex PCR assay. A mixture of 60 forward primers for TCR Vbeta segments and 13 reverse primers for TCR Jbeta segments was used in the multiplex PCR. The CDR3 region of rearranged TCR beta genes was amplified from genomic DNA by a multiplex PCR assay. The amplified TCR beta libraries were sequenced on the Illumina HiSeq System as 87-base-pair reads. As for the authors' bioinformatics: In a later analysis, about 80 million unique TCR beta chains were counted across the 650 to 750 repertoires, and approximately 11 million of these chains were shared by at least two donors. Raw reads were error-corrected and collapsed into unique sequences by a nearest-neighbor algorithm in which closely related sequences were merged to remove PCR and sequencing errors. V, D and J gene segments were assigned by aligning CDR3 sequences to IMGT reference sequences. For a sequence to be retained, a match of at least six nucleotides to both a V gene segment and a J gene segment was required. A rearrangement was called productive if the CDR3 had no stop codons and remained in frame with V and J, and every other rearrangement was called non-productive. Following IMGT convention, CDR3 was defined as the stretch from the second conserved V-encoded cysteine up to the conserved J-encoded phenylalanine. In an earlier analysis of 500 to 650 of the donors, sequences lacking an unambiguous match to a single V gene segment were excluded. In an earlier analysis of a few hundred of the donors, V segments were called functional above 56.7% productive rearrangements and were called segregating when the between-donor standard deviation exceeded 5%. To diagnose cytomegalovirus status from the catalog of TCR beta chain sequences, a statistical classification framework was built. In a later analysis, TCR nucleotide sequences were compared against IMGT/GENE-DB human TR gene sequences so that V and J genes could be assigned. Using the TCRdist pipeline, a later analysis assigned CDR3 sequences along with most-parsimonious VDJ recombination scenarios. In a later analysis, each TCR beta chain was defined by its CDR3 amino acid sequence together with its V-gene family, and reads without a unique V-gene family were excluded. In a later analysis, around 650 highly shared, low-generation-probability nucleotide sequences were removed to address suspected cross-contamination and a sequencing artifact. A later analysis calculated a clonal expansion index for each public chain from normalized within-repertoire ranks of inferred template counts. Generation probabilities in a later analysis came from a VDJ recombination model fitted to out-of-frame rearrangements, and those results were checked against IGoR. In a later analysis, hypergeometric tests were used to score TCR-TCR, TCR-HLA and TCR-CMV co-occurrence, with a repertoire-size bias correction applied to TCR pairs. To estimate false discovery rates, a later analysis permuted the HLA or CMV assignments 20 times. In a later analysis, co-occurring TCRs were grouped with DBSCAN, and TCRdist sequence similarity was added when clustering was performed within HLA-allele-positive subsets. For co-occurrence clustering, repertoires with fewer than 30,000 or more than 120,000 public chains were excluded, along with 5 or 6 repertoires with anomalous nucleotide sharing. TCRdb's version of the immuneACCESS table is confined to in-frame rearrangements and falls short of the full clone set. An unresolved V gene accounts for under half of the shortfall where checked; the remainder is of unknown origin. V, J and clone size are those of that table, while D and trimming were read from the DNA. This sample lists more than 140,000 clones; roughly 64% were detected once. The top ten hold less than 3.5% of the sample.

The cohort consisted of 666 healthy bone marrow donors. Cohort members were all nominally healthy when sampled, although unrecorded immune exposures were likely present. The donor was CMV seropositive and belonged to the group of some 290 seropositive cohort members. A peripheral blood sample was collected from each donor, and TCR beta sequencing was performed on peripheral blood mononuclear cells. The Qiagen DNeasy Blood Extraction Kit was used to extract genomic DNA from the blood cell samples. Sequencing was carried out using PBMCs. This clonotype was obtained from a woman aged 30 to 39 in good health and CMV-seropositive. This receptor chain uses TRBV5-1 and TRBJ2-2, with no confident D gene call. For the CDR3, the sequence is CASSLLVTANTGELFF. The sequenced DNA is TGCGCCAGCAGCTTGTTAGTAACTGCGAACACCGGGGAGCTGTTTTTT.